In this sample, the clone carrying this T cell receptor (beta chain) turned up a few times. The data are from a study of T-cell reconstitution after alpha-beta-depleted transplantation in children. There are 16 residues in the CDR3. The germline V gene encodes CDR1 LNHNV and CDR2 YYDKDF (reference sequence). Deletions cut 1 base from V and 0 bases from J, with 11 bases between. Construction of the TCRbeta library involved unique molecular identifiers. TCRdb passed the PCR reads through MiXCR, listing each CDR3 protein once. The sample holds almost 400,000 distinct CDR3 sequences, 20% seen once. The V and J genes are TRBV15 and TRBJ2-3, with a possible D match to TRBD2 (6 bases). The input for sequencing was PBMCs from the stem cell graft donor, taken from the stem cell graft. This clonotype was sampled from a human donor who donated a stem cell graft to a child with acute myeloid leukemia. In DNA form, the CDR3 reads TGTGCCACCAGCAGAGCGGCGGGATCTAGCACAGATACGCAGTATTTT. This codes for CATSRAAGSSTDTQYF.